This record covers a single TCR beta chain. Trimming shortened V by 9 bases and J by 4 bases, and 16 bases separated the two germline ends. Per the germline V gene, CDR1 is MNHNS and CDR2 is SASEGT. This CDR3 comprises 14 residues. This table comes from immunoSEQ multiplex PCR, and its TCRdb copy is limited to in-frame clones, with some not included. The sample consists of about 74,000 clones, roughly 80% of them appearing once. These data originate in a study of T cell clones after liver transplantation. The rearrangement joins TRBV6-1 to TRBJ2-1, with D perhaps TRBD2 (6 bases). This specimen consisted of CD4+ T cells from blood, obtained before liver transplant. The sequence came from a human donor who received a liver transplant. The CDR3 loop is CASTISGGYNEQFF. The CDR3 coding sequence is TGTGCCAGTACAATTAGCGGAGGATACAATGAGCAGTTCTTC.